Below are 11 T cell receptor beta chains sequenced from a single sample in a study of T cells in Graves' hyperthyroidism and ophthalmopathy (dated by TCRdb to the late 2010s). Libraries came from multiplex PCR. For sequencing, an Illumina HiSeq 2000 was employed. TCR beta CDR3 regions were amplified from RNA transcripts. The first round of RT-PCR for the TCR CDR3 was performed with the HTBI primer set and the Qiagen OneStep RT-PCR kit. TCRdb trimmed public reads at Q25 via fastp, called clones via MiXCR and kept in-frame beta chains. Rows merge per CDR3 protein into single entries with the most common DNA and genes. The sample table lists around 300,000 distinct CDR3 sequences, roughly an eighth of them with a count of one. Clones ranked in the top ten supply less than 8% of the sample. The specimen sequenced was blood. The receptors were sampled from a middle-aged woman with Graves' hyperthyroidism.

This clonotype was counted at least ten times. The chain links TRBV5-5 to TRBJ1-4; D is unresolved. The CDR3 consists of 12 residues. CDR1 is SGHKS, CDR2 YYEKEE, per germline (reference sequence). Deletions cut 2 bases from V and 4 bases from J, with 3 bases between. DNA of the CDR3: TGTGCCAGCAGCTTACTTAATGAAAAACTGTTTTTT. Translation gives CASSLLNEKLFF. The variable domain in full, with the rest retrieved from reference TRBV5-5 and TRBJ1-4, is DAGVTQSPTHLIKTRGQQVTLRCSPISGHKSVSWYQQVLGQGPQFIFQYYEKEERGRGNFPDRFSARQFPNYSSELNVNALLLGDSALYLCASSLLNEKLFFGSGTQLSVL.

This chain connects TRBV7-6 to TRBJ1-5, with D unresolved. Germline V CDR1 and CDR2: SGHVS, FNYEAQ. The CDR3 spans 13 residues. Trimming left V 2 bases short and J 4 bases short, with 6 bases between. Here the CDR3 reads CASSLHSNQPQHF. CDR3 nucleotide sequence: TGTGCCAGCAGCTTACATTCAAATCAGCCCCAGCATTTT.

The table lists this clonotype with many counts. The genes are TRBV5-6 and TRBJ2-1; 9 bases line up with TRBD1. CDR3 length: 13 amino acids. Per germline, CDR1 SGHDT and CDR2 YYEEEE. With 0 bases clipped from V and 8 bases from J, the junction kept 0 bases outside the gene matches. The CDR3, as DNA: TGTGCCAGCAGCTTGGGGACAGGGGATGAGCAGTTCTTC. Translated, it gives CASSLGTGDEQFF. The full variable domain, with the rest looked up from reference TRBV5-6 and TRBJ2-1, is DAGVTQSPTHLIKTRGQQVTLRCSPKSGHDTVSWYQQALGQGPQFIFQYYEEEERQRGNFPDRFSGHQFPNYSSELNVNALLLGDSALYLCASSLGTGDEQFFGPGTRLTVL.

V is TRBV7-9 and J is TRBJ2-7; tentatively, D is TRBD2 (6 bases). CDR3 length: 16 residues. Germline CDR1 is SEHNR and CDR2 is FQNEAQ (reference sequence). The V and J ends lost 5 bases and 3 bases respectively, with 20 bases between them. The CDR3 DNA reads TGTGCCAGCAGCCATTCTACCGGGACTCCTAACTACGAGCAGTACTTC. The encoded protein is CASSHSTGTPNYEQYF.

This clonotype was counted many times. The chain is built from TRBV30 and TRBJ1-4; D not resolved. The CDR3 extends over 14 amino acids. V lost 0 bases and J lost 5, with 10 bases in between. CDR1 GTSNPN and CDR2 SVGIG come from the germline V gene (reference sequence). Here the CDR3 reads CAWSVKSGNEKLFF. The CDR3 DNA follows: TGTGCCTGGAGTGTAAAAAGCGGCAATGAAAAACTGTTTTTT.

This clonotype has ten or more counts. CDR3 DNA sequence: TGTGCCAGCAGACTCGGACTAGCGGGAGGGCCCTACGAGCAGTACTTC. Its translation is CASRLGLAGGPYEQYF. The chain has TRBV12-3 or TRBV12-4 and TRBJ2-7; 15 positions agree with TRBD2. Unmatched junction bases numbered 5, after V lost 6 bases and J lost 2 bases. This CDR3 contains 16 residues.

The sample holds a few counts of this clonotype. Germline and junction disagree at one end, which may indicate a read error. The rearrangement uses TRBV6-2 or TRBV6-3 and TRBJ2-7, with D tentatively TRBD1 (5 bases). The CDR3 has 13 amino acids. CDR1 is MNHEY, CDR2 SVGEGT, per germline. This CDR3 reads CASILTETYGQYF. The CDR3 DNA reads as TGTGCCAGCATATTGACAGAGACCTACGGGCAGTACTTC.

In this sample, this clonotype turned up many times. V usage is TRBV6-1 and J usage is TRBJ1-2; D gene unclear. V lost 3 bases, J lost 8 bases, and 10 bases lay in between. CDR1 is MNHNS, CDR2 SASEGT, per germline. The CDR3 spans 12 residues. CDR3 DNA: TGTGCCAGCAGTGACATCTATCGAGGCTACACCTTC. Residues: CASSDIYRGYTF.

The sample holds many counts of this clonotype. The chain employs TRBV18 and TRBJ2-1, with a weak D call TRBD2 (7 bases). V shed 6 bases and J shed 8 bases, with 17 bases lying between them. Germline V gene data show CDR1 as KGHSH and CDR2 as LQKENI. This CDR3 has 14 residues. CDR3 coding DNA: TGTGCCAGCTCCCCATGGGGGGGGCAGGATGAGCAGTTCTTC. Encoded protein: CASSPWGGQDEQFF.

The sample holds many counts of this clonotype. The rearrangement joins TRBV28 to TRBJ2-7; TRBD2 matches 15 bases. The germline V gene encodes CDR1 MDHEN and CDR2 SYDVKM. The CDR3 extends over 15 amino acids. V shed 3 bases, J shed 7 bases, and the junction held 4 bases outside the gene matches. CDR3 sequence: CASSFGTSGGWEQYF. The DNA for the CDR3 is TGTGCCAGCAGTTTTGGGACTAGCGGGGGGTGGGAGCAGTACTTC.

This clonotype was seen repeatedly, ten times or more. The chain has TRBV27 and TRBJ2-7, with a weak D call TRBD2 (6 bases). V gave up 6 bases and J gave up 3 bases, with 18 bases separating them. The CDR3 length is 15 residues. Germline V gene lookup returns CDR1 MNHEY and CDR2 SMNVEV (reference sequence). This CDR3 is CASSSPGDPFYEQYF. In DNA, the CDR3 is TGTGCCAGCAGCTCTCCGGGGGACCCTTTCTACGAGCAGTACTTC.